Below, 10 T cell receptor beta chains from the same sample are listed, as sequenced in a study of T cells in Graves' hyperthyroidism and ophthalmopathy. Template material for amplifying TCR beta CDR3 regions consisted of RNA transcripts. Primed by the HTBI set, a first-round RT-PCR was run on the TCR CDR3. TCRdb fed the multiplex PCR reads into MiXCR, producing one record per CDR3 protein. The data hold approximately 480,000 distinct CDR3 sequences, with less than 25% observed a single time. Sequenced sample: blood. Source of these receptors: a man younger than 30 with Graves' hyperthyroidism.

J is TRBJ1-3 and V is TRBV18, with 8 positions matching TRBD1. This CDR3 has 14 residues. Trimming removed 3 bases from V and 8 bases from J; junction bases left unmatched: 6. Germline loops: CDR1 KGHSH, CDR2 LQKENI. The CDR3 region has the DNA TGTGCCAGCTCACCCGTCGGACAGGGAGACACCATATATTTT. It translates to CASSPVGQGDTIYF. Drawing the rest from reference TRBV18 and TRBJ1-3, the complete variable domain is NAGVMQNPRHLVRRRGQEARLRCSPMKGHSHVYWYRQLPEEGLKFMVYLQKENIIDESGMPKERFSAEFPKEGPSILRIQQVVRGDSAAYFCASSPVGQGDTIYFGEGSWLTVV.

The chain joins TRBV2 to TRBJ1-1; no clear D gene. This CDR3 has 11 amino acids. V lost 11 bases to trimming and J lost 3 bases, with 10 bases between them. Germline loops: CDR1 SNHLY, CDR2 FYNNEI. The DNA for the CDR3 is TGTGCCCTGCACGTGGACACTGAAGCTTTCTTT. It encodes CALHVDTEAFF.

The rearrangement joins TRBV6-2 or TRBV6-3 to TRBJ1-2, with a possible D match to TRBD1 (5 bases). V shed 8 bases and J shed 2 bases, with 18 bases lying between them. This CDR3 comprises 15 residues. Looked up from germline, CDR1 is MNHEY and CDR2 is SVGEGT. This CDR3 reads CASSPGDGINYGYTF. DNA for the CDR3: TGTGCCAGCTCACCGGGGGACGGAATAAACTATGGCTACACCTTC.

This clonotype was counted many times. The rearrangement uses TRBV2 and TRBJ2-5, with TRBD2 matching over 12 bases. CDR3 size: 17 residues. The germline gives CDR1 SNHLY, CDR2 FYNNEI. The V gene end was trimmed by 0 bases and the J gene end by 1 base; junction bases not matched to a gene: 3. The chain's CDR3 is CASSEAGLAGFQETQYF. CDR3 in DNA: TGTGCCAGCAGTGAAGCAGGACTAGCGGGGTTCCAAGAGACCCAGTACTTC.

This clonotype was seen ten or more times. The genes are TRBV2 and TRBJ1-1; D possibly corresponds to TRBD1 (5 bases). The V end was cut by 3 bases, the J end by 4 bases, with 21 bases between. This CDR3 is built from 17 residues. Germline CDR1 SNHLY, CDR2 FYNNEI. CDR3 bases: TGTGCCAGCAGTGAGACGAACAGGCTAATCGGGAGCACTGAAGCTTTCTTT. Protein: CASSETNRLIGSTEAFF.

This clonotype was seen only a few times. This chain connects TRBV30 to TRBJ1-5; D unclear. Trimming took off 0 bases at V and 5 bases at J, with 11 bases between the two ends. The CDR3 extends over 14 amino acids. The germline gives CDR1 GTSNPN, CDR2 SVGIG (reference sequence). The CDR3 DNA reads as TGTGCCTGGAGTGTATCGGGCACCGATCAGCCCCAGCATTTT. It is translated as CAWSVSGTDQPQHF. Variable domain in full (rest from reference TRBV30 and TRBJ1-5): SQTIHQWPATLVQPVGSPLSLECTVEGTSNPNLYWYRQAAGRGLQLLFYSVGIGQISSEVPQNLSASRPQDRQFILSSKKLLLSDSGFYLCAWSVSGTDQPQHFGDGTRLSIL.

This clonotype was observed at least ten times. This chain uses TRBV7-6 with TRBJ1-2; no definite D call. The ends were cut back, 1 base at V and 5 bases at J, with 8 bases in the middle. CDR1 SGHVS and CDR2 FNYEAQ come from the germline V gene. The CDR3 consists of 13 residues. In DNA, the CDR3 is TGTGCCAGCAGCTTAGACGGGGATTATGGCTACACCTTC. Its protein is CASSLDGDYGYTF.

This clonotype was recorded at least ten times. The chain uses TRBV6-2 or TRBV6-3 and TRBJ2-7; 15 bases agree with TRBD2. This CDR3 spans 17 amino acids. CDR1 and CDR2 (germline): MNHEY, SVGEGT. V lost 5 bases, J lost 0 bases, and 5 bases stayed unmatched. CDR3 nucleotide sequence: TGTGCCAGCAGTCACGGACTAGCGGGGGGGCCCTCCTACGAGCAGTACTTC. This sequence encodes CASSHGLAGGPSYEQYF.

This clonotype was seen a few times. V usage is TRBV2 and J usage is TRBJ2-5, with TRBD2 as a possible D gene (7 bases). The length of the CDR3 is 14 residues. The V end was cut by 6 bases, the J end by 1 base, with 12 bases between. Germline V CDR1 and CDR2: SNHLY, FYNNEI. In nucleotides, the CDR3 is TGTGCCAGCAGCGGACGGGGGGCCCAAGAGACCCAGTACTTC. This sequence encodes CASSGRGAQETQYF.

This clonotype was counted at least ten times. The chain employs TRBV6-5 and TRBJ1-1; D is unresolved. Germline V gives CDR1 MNHEY, CDR2 SVGAGI. Trimming shortened V by 2 bases and J by 0 bases, and 7 bases separated the two germline ends. CDR3 length: 14 residues. The DNA for the CDR3 is TGTGCCAGCAGTTACAGTCATATGAACACTGAAGCTTTCTTT. Amino acids: CASSYSHMNTEAFF.